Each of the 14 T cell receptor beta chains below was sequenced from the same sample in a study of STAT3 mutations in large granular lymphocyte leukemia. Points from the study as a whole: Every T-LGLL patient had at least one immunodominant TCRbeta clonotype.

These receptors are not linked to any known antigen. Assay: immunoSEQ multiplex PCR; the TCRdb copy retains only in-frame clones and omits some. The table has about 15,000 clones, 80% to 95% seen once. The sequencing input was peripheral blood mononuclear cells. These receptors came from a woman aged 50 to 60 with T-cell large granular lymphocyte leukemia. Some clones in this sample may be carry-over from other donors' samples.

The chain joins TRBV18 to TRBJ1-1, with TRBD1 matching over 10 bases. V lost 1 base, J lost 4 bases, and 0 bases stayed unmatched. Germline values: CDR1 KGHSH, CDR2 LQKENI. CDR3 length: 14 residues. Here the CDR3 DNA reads TGTGCCAGCTCACCACGGACAGGGGGCACTGAAGCTTTCTTT. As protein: CASSPRTGGTEAFF. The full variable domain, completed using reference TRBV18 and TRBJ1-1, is NAGVMQNPRHLVRRRGQEARLRCSPMKGHSHVYWYRQLPEEGLKFMVYLQKENIIDESGMPKERFSAEFPKEGPSILRIQQVVRGDSAAYFCASSPRTGGTEAFFGQGTRLTVV.

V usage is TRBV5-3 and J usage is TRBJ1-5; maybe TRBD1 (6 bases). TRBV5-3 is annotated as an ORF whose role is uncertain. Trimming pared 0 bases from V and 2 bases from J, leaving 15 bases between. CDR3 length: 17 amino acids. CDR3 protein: CARSLAEGVFCNQPQHF. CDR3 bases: TGTGCCAGAAGCTTGGCCGAGGGGGTTTTTTGCAATCAGCCCCAGCATTTT.

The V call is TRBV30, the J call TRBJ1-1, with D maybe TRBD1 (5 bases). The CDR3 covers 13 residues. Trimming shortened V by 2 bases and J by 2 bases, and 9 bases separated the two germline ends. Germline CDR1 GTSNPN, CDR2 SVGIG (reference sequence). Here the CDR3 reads CAWSIQGNTEAFF. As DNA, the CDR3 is TGTGCCTGGAGTATCCAGGGAAACACTGAAGCTTTCTTT.

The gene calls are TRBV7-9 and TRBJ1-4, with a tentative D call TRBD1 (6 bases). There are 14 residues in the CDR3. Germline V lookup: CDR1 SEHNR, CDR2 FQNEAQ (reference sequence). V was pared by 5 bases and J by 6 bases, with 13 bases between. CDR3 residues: CASSPGGADEKLFF. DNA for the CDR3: TGTGCCAGCAGCCCGGGGGGGGCGGATGAAAAACTGTTTTTT.

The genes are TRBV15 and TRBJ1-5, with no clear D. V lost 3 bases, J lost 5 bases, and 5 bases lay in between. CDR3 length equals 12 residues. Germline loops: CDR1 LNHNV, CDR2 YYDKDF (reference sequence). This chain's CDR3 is CATSRWDQPQHF. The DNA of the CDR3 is TGTGCCACCAGCAGGTGGGATCAGCCCCAGCATTTT.

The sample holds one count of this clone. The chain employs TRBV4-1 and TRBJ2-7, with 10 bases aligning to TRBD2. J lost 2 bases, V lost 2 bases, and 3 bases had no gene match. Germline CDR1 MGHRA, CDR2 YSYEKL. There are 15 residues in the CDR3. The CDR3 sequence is CASSQLAGGAYEQYF. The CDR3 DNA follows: TGCGCCAGCAGCCAATTAGCGGGAGGAGCCTACGAGCAGTACTTC.

In nucleotides, the CDR3 is TGTGCCAGCAGTCCCAACGGAAAGCAGCCCCAGCATTTT. This gives the protein CASSPNGKQPQHF. The chain employs TRBV6-5 and TRBJ1-5; no clear D. The CDR3 is made up of 13 amino acids. From germline, CDR1 is MNHEY and CDR2 SVGAGI. Trimming cost V 5 bases and J 7 bases, with 12 bases left between them.

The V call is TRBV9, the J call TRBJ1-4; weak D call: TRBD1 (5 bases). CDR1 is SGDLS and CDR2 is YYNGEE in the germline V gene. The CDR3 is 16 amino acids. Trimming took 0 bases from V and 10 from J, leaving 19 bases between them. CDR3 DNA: TGTGCCAGCAGCGTAGATGGGCGCCCTTATGGGGCAAAACTGTTTTTT. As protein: CASSVDGRPYGAKLFF.

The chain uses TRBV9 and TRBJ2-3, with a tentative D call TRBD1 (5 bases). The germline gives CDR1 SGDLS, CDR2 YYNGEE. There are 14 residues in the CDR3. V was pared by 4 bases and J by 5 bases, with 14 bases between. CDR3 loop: CASSPPGLLDTQYF. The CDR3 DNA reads TGTGCCAGCAGCCCACCAGGGTTATTAGATACGCAGTATTTT.

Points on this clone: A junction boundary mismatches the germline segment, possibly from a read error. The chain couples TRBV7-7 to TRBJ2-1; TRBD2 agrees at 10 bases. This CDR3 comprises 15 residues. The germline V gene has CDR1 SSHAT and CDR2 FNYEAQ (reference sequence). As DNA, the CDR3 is TGTGCTAGCAGCTCTGGACTAGCGGTAGGCAATGAGCAGTTCTTC. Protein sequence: CASSSGLAVGNEQFF.

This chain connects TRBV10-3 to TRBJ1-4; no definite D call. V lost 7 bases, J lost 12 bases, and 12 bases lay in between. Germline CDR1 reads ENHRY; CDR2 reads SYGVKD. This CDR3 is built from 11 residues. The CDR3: CAIKGEGELFF. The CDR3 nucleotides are TGTGCCATCAAGGGTGAGGGTGAACTGTTTTTT.

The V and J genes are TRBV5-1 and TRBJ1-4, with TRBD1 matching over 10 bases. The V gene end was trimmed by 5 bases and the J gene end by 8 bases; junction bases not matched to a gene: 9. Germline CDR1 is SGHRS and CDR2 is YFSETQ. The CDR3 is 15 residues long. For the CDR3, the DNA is TGCGCCAGCAGTAGACAGGGGGCGAATGAGGAAAAACTGTTTTTT. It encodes CASSRQGANEEKLFF.

The CDR3 DNA sequence: TGTGCCAGCAGCCCCCTGTCAAATGAGCAGTTCTTC. This codes for CASSPLSNEQFF. This chain connects TRBV5-4 to TRBJ2-1; D gene unclear. This CDR3 contains 12 residues. From germline, CDR1 is SGHNT and CDR2 YYREEE (reference sequence). Trimming left V 4 bases short and J 7 bases short, with 9 bases between.

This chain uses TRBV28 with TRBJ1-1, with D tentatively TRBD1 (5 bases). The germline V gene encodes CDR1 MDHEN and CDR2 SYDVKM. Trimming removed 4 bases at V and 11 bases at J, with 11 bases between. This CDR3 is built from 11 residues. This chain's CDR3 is CASSSRDLAFF. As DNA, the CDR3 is TGTGCCAGCAGTTCCCGGGACTTGGCTTTCTTT.